This is a list of T cell receptor beta chains from one sample in a study of technical replicates of blood from a few donors. Here immunoSEQ multiplex PCR was the method, and the copy in TCRdb shows in-frame clones only, minus some. The sample comprises tens of thousands of clones, 75% to 95% of which are singletons, and about 0.4% rests with the top ten. Sequencing was performed on T cells isolated from PBMCs. The receptor set was obtained from a human donor in good health. Some clones in this sample may be carry-over from other donors' samples. CDR3s include the opening cysteine and the closing phenylalanine or tryptophan. D genes are given only for firm matches. Rows may omit the clone size; those that give it use once, few, many or a size class.

>TRBV6-5|NA|once|TRBJ1-6
TGTGCCAGCAGTTACTCCGGTTCACCCCTCCACTTT
CASSYSGSPLHF
>TRBV19|TRBD2|NA|TRBJ2-7
TGTGCCAGTAGTATGCTAGCGGAGGGCTACGAGCAGTACTTC
CASSMLAEGYEQYF
>TRBV30|TRBD1|once|TRBJ2-1
TGTGCCTGTGACAGGGGAGGGTTCTTC
CACDRGGFF
>TRBV12-2|NA|NA|TRBJ2-1
TGTGCAAGTCGCCAAAAGGGGCTAAGGGGCCGCAATGAGCAGTTCTTC
CASRQKGLRGRNEQFF
>TRBV18|TRBD2|NA|TRBJ2-1
TGTGCCAGCTCACCACCAGGAGCGGGAGGCACCTACAATGAGCAGTTCTTC
CASSPPGAGGTYNEQFF
>TRBV28|NA|once|TRBJ2-5
TGTGCCAGCAGTCCACACCCAGGGGAGACCCAGTACTTC
CASSPHPGETQYF
>TRBV30|NA|NA|TRBJ1-5
TGTGCCTGGAGTGGAGAAGGCAATCAGCCCCAGCATTTT
CAWSGEGNQPQHF
>TRBV19|NA|NA|TRBJ2-1
TGTGCCAGTTCCTCGTGGGGCGGTGACAATGAGCAGTTCTTC
CASSSWGGDNEQFF
>TRBV28|NA|NA|TRBJ1-4
TGTGCCAGCAGTTTATTACGAGGGAACAGAGCTAATGAAAAACTGTTTTTT
CASSLLRGNRANEKLFF
>TRBV19|NA|NA|TRBJ1-5
TGTGCCAGTAGTATAGGGCAGTTAGGGGCAGCAGGTAAGCCCCAGCATTTT
CASSIGQLGAAGKPQHF
>TRBV11-2|NA|NA|TRBJ1-1
TGTGCCAGCGCTAGGGGCACTGAAGCTTTCTTT
CASARGTEAFF
>TRBV5-4|TRBD1|NA|TRBJ2-6
TGTGCCAGCAGCTCGGGACAGGGCGTAATTGGGGCCAACGTCCTGACTTTC
CASSSGQGVIGANVLTF
>TRBV29-1|TRBD1|NA|TRBJ2-3
TGCAGCGCCGACCGGGACAGGAACACAGATACGCAGTATTTT
CSADRDRNTDTQYF
>TRBV6-5|TRBD2|NA|TRBJ2-7
TGTGCCAGCAGTCAGGGACTAGCGGGAGCCTACGAGCAGTACTTC
CASSQGLAGAYEQYF
>TRBV6-1|NA|NA|TRBJ1-4
TGTGCCAGCAGTGTTAGGTACTGGACAGATGAAAAACTGTTTTTT
CASSVRYWTDEKLFF
>TRBV6-1|NA|NA|TRBJ2-5
TGTGCCAGCGCTATGAACTTAGGGGAGGTGGAGACCCAGTACTTC
CASAMNLGEVETQYF
>TRBV9|NA|NA|TRBJ2-3
TGTGCCAGCAGCGTAAAGGAGGGCCGCACAGATACGCAGTATTTT
CASSVKEGRTDTQYF
>TRBV5-5|NA|NA|TRBJ2-7
TGTGCCAGCAGCTTGTTGGACAGTGACCACGAGCAGTACTTC
CASSLLDSDHEQYF
>TRBV4-1|TRBD2|NA|TRBJ2-5
TGCGCCAGCAGCCGAGCGGGAGATGTTGAGACCCAGTACTTC
CASSRAGDVETQYF
>TRBV9|TRBD1|NA|TRBJ2-4
TGTGCCAGCAGCGGGAACAGGGGGGACATTCAGTACTTC
CASSGNRGDIQYF
>TRBV25-1|TRBD2|NA|TRBJ2-7
TGTGCCAGCAGTGGCATTCTGGGCGGGGGGTTCTACGAGCAGTACTTC
CASSGILGGGFYEQYF
>TRBV5-4|NA|NA|TRBJ1-2
TGTGCCAGCAGCTTGTGGGGTCTTTTTCAGGAGGGGAATGGCTACACCTTC
CASSLWGLFQEGNGYTF
>TRBV4-1|TRBD1|NA|TRBJ2-1
TGCGCCAGCAGCCAAGGGTACAGGGGCAATGAGCAGTTCTTC
CASSQGYRGNEQFF
>TRBV7-3|NA|NA|TRBJ2-2
TGTGCCAGCAGCTTTTTTCGGACTACCGGGGAGCTGTTTTTT
CASSFFRTTGELFF
>TRBV10-3|TRBD1|NA|TRBJ1-1
TGTGCCATCAGTGCAGGGGGCTCGGACACTGAAGCTTTCTTT
CAISAGGSDTEAFF
>TRBV27|NA|NA|TRBJ1-1
TGTGCCAGCAGTCAAGGGACTGCCCCTGAAGCTTTCTTT
CASSQGTAPEAFF
>TRBV5-6|TRBD1|NA|TRBJ2-7
TGTGCCAGCAGCCAGGGGGCAAAGGTCCCCTACGAGCAGTACTTC
CASSQGAKVPYEQYF
>TRBV19|TRBD2|NA|TRBJ2-1
TGTGCCAGTAGTATTTTACCCTGGACTAGTTACAATGAGCAGTTCTTC
CASSILPWTSYNEQFF
>TRBV5-1|TRBD1|NA|TRBJ1-1
TGCGCCAGCAGACGGGGGACAGGGAGCCCTGAAGCTTTCTTT
CASRRGTGSPEAFF
>TRBV29-1|TRBD1|NA|TRBJ2-7
TGCAGAGCCTGGGGGACAGGGGTGCACGAGCAGTACTTC
CRAWGTGVHEQYF
>TRBV4-2|TRBD1|NA|TRBJ1-2
TGTGCCAGCAGCCATACATCGGCGGGACAGACCCTTAACTATGGCTACACCTTC
CASSHTSAGQTLNYGYTF
>TRBV11-3|NA|NA|TRBJ2-1
TGTGCCAGCATGCCGCAGGGAAATGAGCAGTTCTTC
CASMPQGNEQFF
>TRBV7-8|TRBD2|NA|TRBJ2-2
TGTGCCAGCAGCCCTTTAGCGGGACAGAACACCGGGGAGCTGTTTTTT
CASSPLAGQNTGELFF
>TRBV27|TRBD2|NA|TRBJ2-5
TGTGCCAGCAGTTTCCTCAATGGTGCGGGAGGCCTAGAGACCCAGTACTTC
CASSFLNGAGGLETQYF
>TRBV4-3|NA|NA|TRBJ1-2
TGCGCCAGCAGCCCTACTCAACGGGGGATTTACTATGGCTACACCTTC
CASSPTQRGIYYGYTF
>TRBV5-1|TRBD2|NA|TRBJ2-3
TGCGCCAGCAGCCTATACCTAGCGGGTTCTAGCACAGATACGCAGTATTTT
CASSLYLAGSSTDTQYF
>TRBV27|NA|NA|TRBJ2-1
TGTGCCAGCAGTTTAAGCCAGGGGAGCTCCTACAATGAGCAGTTCTTC
CASSLSQGSSYNEQFF
>TRBV9|NA|NA|TRBJ2-1
TGTGCCAGCAGCGCACTGACTACCCCAGGCCTTAATGAGCAGTTCTTC
CASSALTTPGLNEQFF
>TRBV7-2|NA|NA|TRBJ1-2
TGTGCCAGCAGCTTACAGGTCAACTATGGCTACACCTTC
CASSLQVNYGYTF
>TRBV5-4|NA|NA|TRBJ2-3
TGTGCCAGCAGCCTTGCCTACAGGGCACTCACAGATACGCAGTATTTT
CASSLAYRALTDTQYF
>TRBV5-4|TRBD1|NA|TRBJ2-7
TGTGCCAGCAGCTTGAGCTCGGGACAGGGAATATACGAGCAGTACTTC
CASSLSSGQGIYEQYF
>TRBV18|NA|NA|TRBJ2-1
TGTGCCAGCTCACTCCCCGACAGATACAATGAGCAGTTCTTC
CASSLPDRYNEQFF
>TRBV11-2|NA|NA|TRBJ2-7
TGTGCCAGCAGCTTAGCGAGAGACTACGAGCAGTACTTC
CASSLARDYEQYF